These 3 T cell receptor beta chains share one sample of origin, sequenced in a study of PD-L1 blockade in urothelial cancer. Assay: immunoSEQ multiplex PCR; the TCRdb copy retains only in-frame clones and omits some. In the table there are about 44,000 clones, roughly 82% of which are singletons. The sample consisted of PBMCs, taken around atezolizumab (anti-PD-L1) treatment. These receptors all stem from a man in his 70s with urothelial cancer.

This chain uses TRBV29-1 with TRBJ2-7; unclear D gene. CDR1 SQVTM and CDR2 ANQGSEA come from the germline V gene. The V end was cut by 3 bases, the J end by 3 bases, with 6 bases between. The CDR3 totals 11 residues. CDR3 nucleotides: TGCAGCGTTGAGAGGAGCTACGAGCAGTACTTC. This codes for CSVERSYEQYF.

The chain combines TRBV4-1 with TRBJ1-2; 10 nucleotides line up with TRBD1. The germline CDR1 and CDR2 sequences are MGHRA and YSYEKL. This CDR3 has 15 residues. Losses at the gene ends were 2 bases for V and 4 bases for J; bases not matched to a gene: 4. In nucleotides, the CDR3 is TGCGCCAGCAGCCAACAGACAGGGGGCGGCTATGGCTACACCTTC. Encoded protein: CASSQQTGGGYGYTF.

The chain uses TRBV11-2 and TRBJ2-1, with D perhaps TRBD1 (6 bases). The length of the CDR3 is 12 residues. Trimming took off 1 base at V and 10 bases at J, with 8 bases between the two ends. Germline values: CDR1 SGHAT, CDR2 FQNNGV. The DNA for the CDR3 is TGTGCCAGCAGCTTAGTGAGGGGGGAGCAGTTCTTC. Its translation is CASSLVRGEQFF.